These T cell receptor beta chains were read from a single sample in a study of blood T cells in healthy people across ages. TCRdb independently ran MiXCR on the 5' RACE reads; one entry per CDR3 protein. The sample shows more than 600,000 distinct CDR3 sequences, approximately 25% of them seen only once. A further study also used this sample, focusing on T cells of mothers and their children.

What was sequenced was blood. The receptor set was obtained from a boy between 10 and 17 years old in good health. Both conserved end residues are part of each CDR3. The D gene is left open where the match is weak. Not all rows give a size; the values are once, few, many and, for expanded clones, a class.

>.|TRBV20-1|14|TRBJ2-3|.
TGCAGTGCTAGAGAGGTCCAGGGTGGGGATACGCAGTATTTT
CSAREVQGGDTQYF
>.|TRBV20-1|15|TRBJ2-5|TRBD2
TGCAGTGCTACCCCACTAGCGGGAGGAAAGGAGACCCAGTACTTC
CSATPLAGGKETQYF
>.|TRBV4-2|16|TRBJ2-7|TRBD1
TGTGCCAGCAGCCAGGAGAAGTGGACAGGGTCCTACGAGCAGTACTTC
CASSQEKWTGSYEQYF
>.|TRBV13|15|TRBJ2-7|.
TGTGCCAGCAGTACTGATACTGGACTGAGCTACGAGCAGTACTTC
CASSTDTGLSYEQYF
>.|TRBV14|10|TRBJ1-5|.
TGTGCCAGCAGCCGTAGGCCCCAGCATTTT
CASSRRPQHF
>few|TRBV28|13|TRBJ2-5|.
TGTGCCAGCAGTTTCCGATCAGTAGAGACCCAGTACTTC
CASSFRSVETQYF
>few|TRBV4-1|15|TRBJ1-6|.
TGCGCCAGCAGCTATGACAGTAGCCCAGGGGCACCCCTCCACTTT
CASSYDSSPGAPLHF
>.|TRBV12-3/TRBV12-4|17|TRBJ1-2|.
TGTGCCAGCAGTTTAGAGGGTCGATGGGCAGGCCAGAATGGCTACACCTTC
CASSLEGRWAGQNGYTF
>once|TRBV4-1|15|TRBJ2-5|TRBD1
TGCGCCAGCAGCCCTCGACAGGGGGACCAAGAGACCCAGTACTTC
CASSPRQGDQETQYF
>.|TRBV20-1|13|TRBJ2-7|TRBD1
TGCAGTGCTACCCGACAGGGAAAACCCGAGCAGTACTTC
CSATRQGKPEQYF